Sequencing of this T cell receptor (beta chain) was carried out in a study of T-cell memory formation after mild COVID-19. TCRdb passed the 5' RACE reads through MiXCR, listing each CDR3 protein once. This sample has nearly 250,000 distinct CDR3 sequences, with over 15% found just once. General study points: Mainly in CM and EM were contracting CD4+ clones; CD8+ were in EMRA.

V lost 1 base, J lost 9 bases, and 7 bases lay in between. The V gene's germline CDR1 is SGHTA and CDR2 FQGTGA. The length of the CDR3 is 13 residues. This clonotype was picked up a small number of times. What it recognizes is unknown. The sample consisted of PBMCs or a T cell subset sorted from them (not recorded which). The chain couples TRBV7-3 to TRBJ1-6; D remains unclear. This clonotype was obtained from an adult woman who had mild COVID-19 (a few samples of this study predate the infection). Cell type and time point are not known. The CDR3 region is CASSLSGVSPLHF. CDR3 nucleotide sequence: TGTGCCAGCAGCTTAAGCGGGGTTTCACCCCTCCACTTT.